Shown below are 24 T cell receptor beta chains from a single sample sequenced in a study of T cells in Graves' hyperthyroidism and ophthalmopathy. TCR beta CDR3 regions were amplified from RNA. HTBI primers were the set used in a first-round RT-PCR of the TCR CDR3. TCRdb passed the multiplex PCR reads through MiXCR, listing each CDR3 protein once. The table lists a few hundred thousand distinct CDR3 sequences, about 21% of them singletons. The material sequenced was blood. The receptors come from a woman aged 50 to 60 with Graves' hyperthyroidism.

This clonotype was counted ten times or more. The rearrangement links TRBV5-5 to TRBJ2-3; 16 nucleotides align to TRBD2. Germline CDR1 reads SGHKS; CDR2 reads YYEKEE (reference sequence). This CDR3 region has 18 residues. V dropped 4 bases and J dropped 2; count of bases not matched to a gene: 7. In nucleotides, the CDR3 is TGTGCCAGCAGCCCGGGACTAGCGGGAGGGCCGAACACAGATACGCAGTATTTT. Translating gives CASSPGLAGGPNTDTQYF. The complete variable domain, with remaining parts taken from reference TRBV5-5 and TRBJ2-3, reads DAGVTQSPTHLIKTRGQQVTLRCSPISGHKSVSWYQQVLGQGPQFIFQYYEKEERGRGNFPDRFSARQFPNYSSELNVNALLLGDSALYLCASSPGLAGGPNTDTQYFGPGTRLTVL.

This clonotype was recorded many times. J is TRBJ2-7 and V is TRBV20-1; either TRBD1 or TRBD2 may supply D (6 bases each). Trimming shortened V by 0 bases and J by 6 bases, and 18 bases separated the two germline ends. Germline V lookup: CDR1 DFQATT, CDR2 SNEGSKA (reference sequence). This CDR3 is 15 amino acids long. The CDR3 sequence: CSARDGGTPLGEQYF. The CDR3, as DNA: TGCAGTGCTAGAGATGGCGGGACACCGCTGGGCGAGCAGTACTTC.

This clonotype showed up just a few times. CDR3 in DNA: TGTGCCAGCAGCCCCGAGCCCGGTCAGCCCCAGCATTTT. This codes for CASSPEPGQPQHF. The V gene is TRBV9, the J gene TRBJ1-5; D remains ambiguous. This CDR3 is built from 13 residues. Trimming stripped 4 bases from V and 6 bases from J, with 11 bases between. The germline gives CDR1 SGDLS, CDR2 YYNGEE.

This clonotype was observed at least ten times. For the CDR3, the DNA is TGTGCCAGCCGGCTAGCGGGTTACGAGCAGTACTTC. Translated, it gives CASRLAGYEQYF. V and J are TRBV2 and TRBJ2-7; 8 bases match TRBD2. V shed 8 bases and J 4 bases; nucleotides not matched to a gene: 4. Germline CDR1 reads SNHLY; CDR2 reads FYNNEI. The CDR3 spans 12 residues.

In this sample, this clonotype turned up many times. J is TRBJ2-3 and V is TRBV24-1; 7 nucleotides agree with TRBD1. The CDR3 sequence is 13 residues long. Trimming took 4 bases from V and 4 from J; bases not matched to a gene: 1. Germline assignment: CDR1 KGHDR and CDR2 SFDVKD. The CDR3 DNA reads TGTGCCACCAGTGAAACAGGGGCAGATACGCAGTATTTT. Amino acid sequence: CATSETGADTQYF.

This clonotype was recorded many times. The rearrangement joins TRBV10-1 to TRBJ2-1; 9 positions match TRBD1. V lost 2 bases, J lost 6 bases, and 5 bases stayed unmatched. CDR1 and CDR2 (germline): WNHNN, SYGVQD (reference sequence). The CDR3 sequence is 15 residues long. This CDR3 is CASSEATGGFNEQFF. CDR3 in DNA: TGCGCCAGCAGTGAGGCGACAGGGGGATTCAATGAGCAGTTCTTC.

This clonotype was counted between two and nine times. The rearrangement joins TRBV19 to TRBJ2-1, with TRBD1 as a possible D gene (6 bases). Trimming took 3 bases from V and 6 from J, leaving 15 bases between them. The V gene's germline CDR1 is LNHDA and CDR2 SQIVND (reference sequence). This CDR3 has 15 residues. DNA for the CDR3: TGTGCCAGTAGTATCGTTAAAGGACAGACCAATGAGCAGTTCTTC. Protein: CASSIVKGQTNEQFF.

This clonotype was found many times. CDR3 nucleotide sequence: TGTGCCAGCATCGACAGAACGTATGGCTACACCTTC. Protein sequence: CASIDRTYGYTF. V and J are TRBV3-1 and TRBJ1-2; TRBD1 might be the D (5 bases). Looked up from germline, CDR1 is LGHDT and CDR2 is YNNKEL (reference sequence). The V end lost 7 bases, the J end lost 5 bases, and 11 bases lay between the germline ends. This CDR3 comprises 12 residues.

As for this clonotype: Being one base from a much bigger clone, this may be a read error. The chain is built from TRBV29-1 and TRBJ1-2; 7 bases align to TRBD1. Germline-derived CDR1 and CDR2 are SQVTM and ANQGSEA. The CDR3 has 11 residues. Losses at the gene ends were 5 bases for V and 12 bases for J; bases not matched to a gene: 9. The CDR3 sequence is CSVSGRGGHTF. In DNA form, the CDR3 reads TGCAGCGTTTCAGGGAGAGGGGGCCACACCTTC.

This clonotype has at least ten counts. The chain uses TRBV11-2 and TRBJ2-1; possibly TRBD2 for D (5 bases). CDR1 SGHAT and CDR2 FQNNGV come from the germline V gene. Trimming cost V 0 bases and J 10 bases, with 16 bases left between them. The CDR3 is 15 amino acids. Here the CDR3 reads CASSLDHLSSWEQFF. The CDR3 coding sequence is TGTGCCAGCAGCTTAGATCATTTATCTAGCTGGGAGCAGTTCTTC.

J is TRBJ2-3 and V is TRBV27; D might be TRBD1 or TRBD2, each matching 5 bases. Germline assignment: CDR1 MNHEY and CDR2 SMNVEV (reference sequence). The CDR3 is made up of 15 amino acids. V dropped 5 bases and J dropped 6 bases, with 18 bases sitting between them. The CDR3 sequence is CASSAQGRGGDTQYF. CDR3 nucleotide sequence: TGTGCCAGCAGTGCCCAGGGACGGGGCGGGGATACGCAGTATTTT.

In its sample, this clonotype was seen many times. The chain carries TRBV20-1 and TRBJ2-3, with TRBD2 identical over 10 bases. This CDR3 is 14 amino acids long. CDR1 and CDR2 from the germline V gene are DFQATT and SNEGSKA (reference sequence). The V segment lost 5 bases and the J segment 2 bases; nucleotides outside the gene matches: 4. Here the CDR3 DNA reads TGCAGTGCTCTTAGCGGGGGGTTCACAGATACGCAGTATTTT. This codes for CSALSGGFTDTQYF.

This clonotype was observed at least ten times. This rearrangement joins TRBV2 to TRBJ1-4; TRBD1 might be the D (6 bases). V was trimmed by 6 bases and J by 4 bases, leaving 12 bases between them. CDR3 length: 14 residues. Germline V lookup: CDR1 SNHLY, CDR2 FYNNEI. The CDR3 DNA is TGTGCCAGCAGGGAGGGACAAGTTAATGAAAAACTGTTTTTT. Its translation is CASREGQVNEKLFF.

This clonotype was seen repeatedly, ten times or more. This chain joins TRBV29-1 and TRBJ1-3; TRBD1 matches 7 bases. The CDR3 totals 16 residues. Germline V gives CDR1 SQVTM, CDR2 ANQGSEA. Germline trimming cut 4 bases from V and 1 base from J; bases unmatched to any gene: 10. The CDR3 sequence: CSVAGLTGRSGNTIYF. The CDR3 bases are TGCAGCGTTGCGGGATTGACAGGGAGATCTGGAAACACCATATATTTT.

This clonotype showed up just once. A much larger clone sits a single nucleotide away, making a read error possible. CDR3 residues: CSVGALNQPQHF. DNA for the CDR3: TGCAGCGTTGGGGCCCTCAATCAGCCCCAGCATTTT. V usage is TRBV29-1 and J usage is TRBJ1-5; no clear D gene. V was shortened by 4 bases and J by 3 bases, with 7 bases between the two germline ends. CDR3 length equals 12 residues. Germline CDR1 SQVTM, CDR2 ANQGSEA.

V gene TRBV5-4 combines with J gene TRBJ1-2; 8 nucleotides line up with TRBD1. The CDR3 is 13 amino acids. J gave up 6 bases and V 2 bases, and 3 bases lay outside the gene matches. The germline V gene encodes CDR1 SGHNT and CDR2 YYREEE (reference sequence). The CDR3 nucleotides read TGTGCCAGCAGCTTTACAGGGGGAGATGGCTACACCTTC. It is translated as CASSFTGGDGYTF.

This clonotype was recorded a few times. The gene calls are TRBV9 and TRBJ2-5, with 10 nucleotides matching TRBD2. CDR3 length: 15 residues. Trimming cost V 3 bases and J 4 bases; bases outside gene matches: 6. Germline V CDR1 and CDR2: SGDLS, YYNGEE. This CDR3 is CASSASSGRGETQYF. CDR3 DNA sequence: TGTGCCAGCAGCGCCTCTAGCGGGAGAGGAGAGACCCAGTACTTC.

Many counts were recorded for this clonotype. CDR3 DNA: TGTGCCAGCAGCTTAAAGGGGACTAGCGGGAGGAGCTACAATGAGCAGTTCTTC. It translates to CASSLKGTSGRSYNEQFF. V gene TRBV7-3 combines with J gene TRBJ2-1; 15 bases match TRBD2. The CDR3 sequence is 18 residues long. Germline V gene lookup returns CDR1 SGHTA and CDR2 FQGTGA. The junction had 4 bases not matched to a gene; V was cut back by 1 base and J by 3 bases.

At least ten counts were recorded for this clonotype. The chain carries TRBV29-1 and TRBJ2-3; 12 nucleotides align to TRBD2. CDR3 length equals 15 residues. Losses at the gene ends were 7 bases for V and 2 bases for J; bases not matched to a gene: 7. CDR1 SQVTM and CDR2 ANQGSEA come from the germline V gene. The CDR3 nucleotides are TGCAGCGAGAACCTAGCGGGAGGGGTCACAGATACGCAGTATTTT. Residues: CSENLAGGVTDTQYF.

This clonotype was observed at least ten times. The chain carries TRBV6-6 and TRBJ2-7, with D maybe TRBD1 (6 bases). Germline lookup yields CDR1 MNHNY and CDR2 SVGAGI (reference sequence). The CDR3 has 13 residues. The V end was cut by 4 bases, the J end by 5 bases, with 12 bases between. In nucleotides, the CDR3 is TGTGCCAGCAGTTTTAACAGGGTCCACGAGCAGTACTTC. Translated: CASSFNRVHEQYF.

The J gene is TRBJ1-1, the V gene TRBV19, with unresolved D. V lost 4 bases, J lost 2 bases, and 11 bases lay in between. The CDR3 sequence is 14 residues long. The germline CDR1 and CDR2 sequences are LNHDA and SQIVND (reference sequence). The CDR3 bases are TGTGCCAGTAGTAGGAGACGGATTAACACTGAAGCTTTCTTT. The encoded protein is CASSRRRINTEAFF.

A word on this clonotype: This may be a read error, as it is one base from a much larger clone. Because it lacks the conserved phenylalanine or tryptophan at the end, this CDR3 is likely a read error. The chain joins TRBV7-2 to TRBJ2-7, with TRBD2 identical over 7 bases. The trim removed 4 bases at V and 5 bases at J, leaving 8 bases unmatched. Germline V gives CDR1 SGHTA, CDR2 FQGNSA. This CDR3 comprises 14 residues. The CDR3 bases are TGTGCCAGCAGCTCCCGGGACTACCTCCACGAGCAGTACCTC. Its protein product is CASSSRDYLHEQYL.

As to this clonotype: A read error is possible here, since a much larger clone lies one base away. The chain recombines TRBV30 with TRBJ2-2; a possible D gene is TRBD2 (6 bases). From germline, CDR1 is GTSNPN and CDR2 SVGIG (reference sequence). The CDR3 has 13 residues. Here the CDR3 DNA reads TGTGCCTGGAGTGTCCCCGGGAGAAGGGAGCCGTTTTTT. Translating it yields CAWSVPGRREPFF.

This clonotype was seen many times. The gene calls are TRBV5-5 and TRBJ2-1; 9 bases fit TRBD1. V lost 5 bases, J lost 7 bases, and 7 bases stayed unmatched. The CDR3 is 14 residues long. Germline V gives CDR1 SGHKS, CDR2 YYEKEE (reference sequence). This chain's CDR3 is CASSGQGSRNEQFF. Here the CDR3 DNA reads TGTGCCAGCAGTGGACAGGGGTCGAGGAATGAGCAGTTCTTC.